These 26 T cell receptor beta chains were all obtained from the same sample, sequenced in a study of T cells in women clearing cervical HPV infection. The repertoire was sequenced with immunoSEQ multiplex PCR; TCRdb's copy has only in-frame clones and lacks some. The sample data list some 30,000 clones. Sequencing was done on a sample of blood buffy coat. The source is a woman aged 18 to 75 with a cervical HPV16 infection that either progressed to CIN3+ or cleared (not recorded which).

Note on this clone: The DNA ends 3 residues before the CDR3 does, and the rest of the CDR3 is filled in from the germline J gene. The chain is built from TRBV10-3 and TRBJ1-1, with TRBD1 matching over 8 bases. V dropped 10 bases and J dropped 0; count of bases not matched to a gene: 4. The CDR3 has 13 residues. Germline values: CDR1 ENHRY, CDR2 SYGVKD. The covered CDR3 bases are TGTGCCACTACAGGGGGAGTGAACACTGAA. This sequence encodes CATTGGVNTE. The whole CDR3 is CATTGGVNTEAFF.

A word on this clone: The sequenced fragment ends 3 residues before the CDR3 boundary, so the rest is inferred from the germline J gene. V gene TRBV10-3 combines with J gene TRBJ2-7; 7 bases are shared with TRBD2. V trimming: 3 bases; J trimming: 1 base; junction bases outside the gene matches: 3. The CDR3 spans 14 residues. Germline lookup yields CDR1 ENHRY and CDR2 SYGVKD. The sequenced part of the CDR3 DNA is TGTGCCATCAGTGACGGTAGCGGGTCCTACGAG. The encoded protein is CAISDGSGSYE. The whole CDR3 is CAISDGSGSYEQYF.

With respect to this clone: The CDR3 goes on 3 residues after the read ends, and that part is filled in from the germline J gene. The chain recombines TRBV29-1 with TRBJ2-3, with D tentatively TRBD1 (6 bases). The CDR3 length is 11 residues. Per germline, CDR1 SQVTM and CDR2 ANQGSEA. The covered CDR3 bases are TGCAGCGTTGGTCCAGGGGAGACG. Its protein product is CSVGPGET. The full CDR3 is CSVGPGETQYF.

Details on this clone: The germline gene is not matched at one end of the junction; a read error may be the cause. The CDR3 end lies 3 residues beyond the end of the read and is filled in from the germline J gene. The sample carries other DNA sequences with the same CDR3. The chain recombines TRBV7-7 with TRBJ1-3; 8 bases fit TRBD1. CDR1 and CDR2 from the germline V gene are SSHAT and FNYEAQ (reference sequence). This CDR3 comprises 17 residues. CDR3 loop: CASSFPGQGGSGNTIYF. Incomplete CDR3 DNA: TGTGCTAGCAGCTTCCCCGGACAGGGCGGCTCTGGAAACACC.

On this clone: The read terminates 3 residues before the CDR3 end, so the remaining end is supplied by the germline J gene. V usage is TRBV20-1 and J usage is TRBJ2-3; tentative D call: TRBD2 (6 bases). The CDR3 totals 15 residues. The V and J ends lost 1 base and 5 bases respectively, with 16 bases between them. CDR1 is DFQATT, CDR2 SNEGSKA, per germline (reference sequence). The sequenced part of the CDR3 DNA is TGCAGTGCTAGAGCTCTGGGACTCCGGGGAGATACG. Residues: CSARALGLRGDT. The complete CDR3 sequence is CSARALGLRGDTQYF.

Here the CDR3 reads CSATSSGRIYEQYF. The DNA read from the CDR3 is TGCAGTGCTACCTCTAGCGGGAGGATCTACGAG. The chain couples TRBV20-1 to TRBJ2-7; 11 positions match TRBD2. The CDR3 goes on 3 residues after the read ends, and that part is filled in from the germline J gene. Germline CDR1 and CDR2: DFQATT and SNEGSKA (reference sequence). The V and J ends lost 4 bases and 3 bases, in that order; junction bases with no gene match: 5. The CDR3 runs to 14 residues.

In regard to this clone: The CDR3 goes on 3 residues after the read ends, and that part is filled in from the germline J gene. This chain links TRBV19 with TRBJ1-5; D is uncertain. Trimming took 7 bases from V and 2 from J, leaving 6 bases between them. This CDR3 has 12 residues. Looked up from germline, CDR1 is LNHDA and CDR2 is SQIVND (reference sequence). The sequenced part of the CDR3 DNA is TGTGCCAGTACAAGCCGCAATCAGCCC. Its translation: CASTSRNQP. The whole CDR3 region reads CASTSRNQPQHF. The whole variable domain, remainder taken from reference TRBV19 and TRBJ1-5, is DGGITQSPKYLFRKEGQNVTLSCEQNLNHDAMYWYRQDPGQGLRLIYYSQIVNDFQKGDIAEGYSVSREKKESFPLTVTSAQKNPTAFYLCASTSRNQPQHFGDGTRLSIL.

Comment on this clone: The read ends 3 residues early relative to the CDR3; the germline J gene fills the gap. V gene TRBV19 combines with J gene TRBJ1-2, with D possibly TRBD1 on 6 matching bases. Looked up from germline, CDR1 is LNHDA and CDR2 is SQIVND (reference sequence). V was trimmed by 3 bases and J by 2 bases, leaving 7 bases between them. The CDR3 spans 13 residues. CDR3 region: CASSIGGNYGYTF. CDR3 DNA, as far as it was read: TGTGCCAGTAGTATTGGGGGCAACTATGGC.

Measured by frequency, this clone is medium-sized. The read ends 3 residues before the CDR3 terminus; that terminus is restored from the germline J gene. The chain combines TRBV20-1 with TRBJ2-3; perhaps TRBD2 as D (5 bases). CDR1 and CDR2 (germline): DFQATT, SNEGSKA (reference sequence). The CDR3 totals 13 residues. The germline V and J ends were trimmed by 1 base and 0 bases, with 5 bases remaining between them. Here the CDR3 reads CSARVASTDTQYF. CDR3 DNA, as far as it was read: TGCAGTGCTAGAGTAGCGAGCACAGATACG.

About this clone itself: The sequence runs out 3 residues before the end of the CDR3; the remainder is reconstructed from the germline J gene. The V and J genes are TRBV5-1 and TRBJ2-7; 11 positions match TRBD2. CDR1 is SGHRS, CDR2 YFSETQ, per germline. V was clipped by 4 bases and J by 2 bases; unmatched bases: 5. The CDR3 is 15 residues long. Incomplete CDR3 DNA: TGCGCCAGCAGCCAAACTAGCGGGGGACCCTACGAG. Translating it yields CASSQTSGGPYE. The whole CDR3 region reads CASSQTSGGPYEQYF.

With regard to this clone: Sequencing ends 3 residues short of the CDR3 end; the germline J gene provides the rest. This chain uses TRBV5-1 with TRBJ2-7; D not resolved. The CDR3 consists of 13 residues. Trimming stripped 6 bases from V and 0 bases from J, with 10 bases between. From germline, CDR1 is SGHRS and CDR2 YFSETQ. CDR3 loop: CASKGTTSYEQYF. Incomplete CDR3 DNA: TGCGCCAGCAAAGGCACCACCTCCTACGAG. The whole variable domain, remainder taken from reference TRBV5-1 and TRBJ2-7, is KAGVTQTPRYLIKTRGQQVTLSCSPISGHRSVSWYQQTPGQGLQFLFEYFSETQRNKGNFPGRFSGRQFSNSRSEMNVSTLELGDSALYLCASKGTTSYEQYFGPGTRLTVT.

For this clone: The read gets to within 3 residues of the CDR3 end, and the germline J gene fills in the rest. The chain uses TRBV20-1 and TRBJ2-7; the match to TRBD2 covers 10 bases. The length of the CDR3 is 16 residues. Germline assignment: CDR1 DFQATT and CDR2 SNEGSKA (reference sequence). V lost 1 base, J lost 3 bases, and 9 bases stayed unmatched. The CDR3: CSARARGLAVLYEQYF. The sequenced part of the CDR3 DNA is TGCAGTGCTAGAGCTAGAGGACTAGCGGTGCTCTACGAG.

This CDR3 reads CASSLDSFNQPQHF. The sequenced CDR3 bases are TGTGCCAGCAGCTTAGACAGCTTCAATCAGCCC. V usage is TRBV7-8 and J usage is TRBJ1-5; no firm D call. The CDR3 goes on 3 residues after the read ends, and that part is filled in from the germline J gene. The germline CDR1 and CDR2 sequences are SGHVS and FQNEAQ. Trimming shortened V by 1 base and J by 3 bases, and 7 bases separated the two germline ends. The CDR3 covers 14 residues.

Points on this clone: A junction end diverges from the germline sequence, so it may reflect a read error. The read is 3 residues too short to cover the CDR3 end, so that end is filled in from the germline J gene. V and J are TRBV6-4 and TRBJ1-1; the D is unclear. Germline assignment: CDR1 MRHNA and CDR2 SNTAGT. The CDR3 contains 13 residues. The CDR3 DNA, read in part, is TGTGCCAGCAGAAGCGGAGGGAACGCTGAA. Protein product: CASRSGGNAE. The full CDR3 protein is CASRSGGNAEAFF.

On this clone itself: The read is 3 residues too short to cover the CDR3 end, so that end is filled in from the germline J gene. V usage is TRBV2 and J usage is TRBJ2-3, with a weak D call TRBD1 (6 bases). The length of the CDR3 is 14 residues. With 6 bases removed from V and 7 bases from J, the gap between germline ends came to 17 bases. Germline V gene sequence: CDR1 SNHLY, CDR2 FYNNEI. The sequenced CDR3 bases are TGTGCCAGCAGCGATCAGGGGTTCGGCTATACG. Translation gives CASSDQGFGYT. The entire CDR3 reads CASSDQGFGYTQYF.

As concerns this clone: Read coverage stops 3 residues before the CDR3 terminus; the germline J gene supplies the remainder. V usage is TRBV7-3 and J usage is TRBJ2-1, with D possibly TRBD2 on 6 matching bases. Germline V gene lookup returns CDR1 SGHTA and CDR2 FQGTGA. Trimming took off 4 bases at V and 5 bases at J, with 12 bases between the two ends. This CDR3 has 14 residues. The CDR3 region is CASSSSPGDNEQFF. Partial CDR3 DNA: TGTGCCAGCAGCTCCTCCCCGGGGGACAATGAG.

Note on this clone: The read ends 3 residues shy of where the CDR3 ends; the end is completed using the germline J gene. V gene TRBV7-3 combines with J gene TRBJ2-3; D not resolved. CDR3 length: 13 amino acids. V was cut by 3 bases and J by 1 base, with 5 bases left in between. Germline CDR1 SGHTA, CDR2 FQGTGA. The covered CDR3 bases are TGTGCCAGCAGCTTGTCTGGCACAGATACG. Protein: CASSLSGTDT. The entire CDR3 protein is CASSLSGTDTQYF.

In the case of this clone: The DNA ends 3 residues before the CDR3 does, and the rest of the CDR3 is filled in from the germline J gene. The chain uses TRBV7-9 and TRBJ2-7, with a weak D call TRBD1 (5 bases). Between the trimmed V and J ends, which lost 1 base and 3 bases, there was a span of 10 bases. The CDR3 is 14 residues long. Germline V gene lookup returns CDR1 SEHNR and CDR2 FQNEAQ (reference sequence). The covered CDR3 bases are TGTGCCAGCAGCTTAGGCAGGGAAGACTACGAG. Its translation is CASSLGREDYE. The whole CDR3 is CASSLGREDYEQYF.

Details on this clone: One end of the junction is discordant with germline, which a read error may explain. The read halts 3 residues ahead of the CDR3 end, with the missing end drawn from the germline J gene. The same CDR3 also results from other DNA sequences found in this sample. The chain combines TRBV18 with TRBJ1-3; the D gene is possibly TRBD1 (6 bases). In germline, CDR1 is KGHSH, CDR2 LQKENI. This CDR3 has 16 residues. The DNA read from the CDR3 is TGTGCCAGCTCACCATTGGACAGCCGCTCTGGAAACACG. Translating gives CASSPLDSRSGNT. The CDR3, in full, reads CASSPLDSRSGNTIYF.

Turning to this clone: The read gets to within 3 residues of the CDR3 end, and the germline J gene fills in the rest. This chain links TRBV5-1 with TRBJ1-1, with D possibly being TRBD1 (6 bases). Germline V lookup: CDR1 SGHRS, CDR2 YFSETQ. Trimming cost V 2 bases and J 3 bases, with 11 bases left between them. The CDR3 runs 14 residues. Here the CDR3 reads CASSFTGRDTEAFF. CDR3 bases read: TGCGCCAGCAGCTTTACAGGGAGAGACACTGAA.

Points on this clone: The read finishes 3 residues shy of the CDR3 end, and the germline J gene is used to complete it. This chain links TRBV11-3 with TRBJ1-1, with D unresolved. The V gene's germline CDR1 is SGHNT and CDR2 YENEEA. The V end lost 3 bases, the J end lost 0 bases, and 5 bases lay between the germline ends. The CDR3 has 13 residues. The CDR3 loop is CASSFQLNTEAFF. CDR3 DNA, as far as it was read: TGTGCCAGCAGCTTTCAATTGAACACTGAA.

Comment on this clone: The CDR3 end falls 3 residues outside the read, so it is completed with the germline J gene. The chain couples TRBV10-3 to TRBJ1-2; 7 nucleotides match TRBD1. The V gene's germline CDR1 is ENHRY and CDR2 SYGVKD. The CDR3 contains 13 residues. Incomplete CDR3 DNA: TGTGCCATCAGTGATTCTGGGACAGCAACC. As protein: CAISDSGTAT. The entire CDR3 protein is CAISDSGTATYTF.

Turning to this clone: The read finishes 3 residues shy of the CDR3 end, and the germline J gene is used to complete it. The chain is built from TRBV29-1 and TRBJ2-7; no definite D call. The length of the CDR3 is 11 residues. V was clipped by 6 bases and J by 3 bases, with 9 bases between them. The V gene's germline CDR1 is SQVTM and CDR2 ANQGSEA. Here the CDR3 reads CSVASGYEQYF. The sequenced CDR3 bases are TGCAGCGTAGCTTCAGGCTACGAG.

Points on this clone: The sequence runs out 3 residues before the end of the CDR3; the remainder is reconstructed from the germline J gene. The chain links TRBV30 to TRBJ1-5; D gene ambiguous. Germline-derived CDR1 and CDR2 are GTSNPN and SVGIG (reference sequence). The CDR3 length is 13 residues. Trimming pared 1 base from V and 5 bases from J, leaving 9 bases between. The CDR3 protein is CAWSAGGYQPQHF. CDR3 DNA, as far as it was read: TGTGCCTGGAGTGCAGGAGGGTATCAGCCC. Full variable domain (remainder filled in from reference TRBV30 and TRBJ1-5): SQTIHQWPATLVQPVGSPLSLECTVEGTSNPNLYWYRQAAGRGLQLLFYSVGIGQISSEVPQNLSASRPQDRQFILSSKKLLLSDSGFYLCAWSAGGYQPQHFGDGTRLSIL.

To note about this clone: The observed sequence ends 3 residues before the CDR3 terminus, with the missing tail filled in from the germline J gene. This chain uses TRBV30 with TRBJ1-3; TRBD1 agrees at 7 bases. V dropped 0 bases and J dropped 0; count of bases not matched to a gene: 2. The CDR3 extends over 15 amino acids. CDR1 GTSNPN and CDR2 SVGIG come from the germline V gene (reference sequence). The CDR3 sequence is CAWSVQGTSGNTIYF. Partial CDR3 DNA: TGTGCCTGGAGTGTACAGGGGACCTCTGGAAACACC. Looking up the rest from reference TRBV30 and TRBJ1-3 gives the full variable domain: SQTIHQWPATLVQPVGSPLSLECTVEGTSNPNLYWYRQAAGRGLQLLFYSVGIGQISSEVPQNLSASRPQDRQFILSSKKLLLSDSGFYLCAWSVQGTSGNTIYFGEGSWLTVV.

Concerning this clone itself: From the germline J gene comes the end of the CDR3, since the read stops 3 residues before it. The chain is built from TRBV2 and TRBJ2-1; 8 positions agree with TRBD1. This CDR3 is built from 15 residues. CDR1 is SNHLY and CDR2 is FYNNEI in the germline V gene. The J segment lost 4 bases and the V segment lost 6 bases, leaving 8 bases of the junction unmatched. The CDR3 is CASSLDRGLYNEQFF. Incomplete CDR3 DNA: TGTGCCAGCAGCCTCGACAGGGGCCTTTACAATGAG.